This TCR beta chain is drawn from a study of OX40 agonist ivuxolimab in advanced cancers. Study information: Treatment of patients was with ivuxolimab, an agonistic anti-OX40 (CD134) antibody. Melanoma, hepatocellular carcinoma, head and neck or renal cell cancer occurred in dose-escalation patients. Study-level results: Doses of 0.1 to 3.0 mg/kg were accompanied by clonal expansion of CD4+ and CD8+ blood T cells by week 6. In CD8+ T cells, expanded clones were on average more numerous than in CD4+.

TCRdb keeps only in-frame clones here, not all; method: immunoSEQ multiplex PCR. The table includes about 84,000 clones, over 85% detected once. In the case of this clone: Antigen specificity is unknown.

Looked up from germline, CDR1 is SGHNT and CDR2 is YENEEA. This CDR3 is 16 amino acids long. Trimming cost V 1 base and J 0 bases, with 11 bases left between them. The sample consisted of CD4+ or CD8+ T cells sorted from blood, taken in a trial of the OX40 agonist ivuxolimab. This sequence originates from an adult with an advanced solid tumor such as melanoma, head and neck, liver or kidney cancer. The gene calls are TRBV11-3 and TRBJ2-3, with unresolved D. This CDR3 reads CASSLGTRPSTDTQYF. The DNA of the CDR3 is TGTGCCAGCAGCTTAGGAACGCGCCCTAGCACAGATACGCAGTATTTT.